The rows below give T cell receptor beta chains drawn from one sample of a study of tumor and adjacent non-tumor tissue in lung cancer. TCRdb processed the multiplex PCR reads anew with MiXCR; each CDR3 protein has one entry. This sample has approximately 100,000 distinct CDR3 sequences, with roughly 60% found just once. The specimen sequenced was distant non-tumor lung tissue. The receptors derive from a man aged 30 to 45 with non-small cell lung cancer. Both conserved end residues are part of each CDR3.

j_call: TRBJ2-5; v_call: TRBV7-9; cdr3_aa: CASSPGTVVETQYF
j_call: TRBJ2-2; v_call: TRBV11-3; cdr3_aa: CASSLYSETGEPFF
j_call: TRBJ2-5; v_call: TRBV6-5; cdr3_aa: CASSLGGGFQETQYF
j_call: TRBJ2-5; v_call: TRBV4-2; cdr3_aa: CASSQGGLLAGGLGQDTQYF
j_call: TRBJ2-5; v_call: TRBV6-2/TRBV6-3; cdr3_aa: CASTGLATTQYF
j_call: TRBJ2-3; v_call: TRBV6-4; cdr3_aa: CASSDSLAGPDTQYF
j_call: TRBJ1-2; v_call: TRBV30; cdr3_aa: CAWTQGALGGYAF
j_call: TRBJ2-7; v_call: TRBV4-1; cdr3_aa: CASSQGLAGTYERYF
j_call: TRBJ2-3; v_call: TRBV11-2; cdr3_aa: CASSMRGGSSDTQYF
j_call: TRBJ2-7; v_call: TRBV20-1; cdr3_aa: CSARGPSDYEQYF
j_call: TRBJ1-1; v_call: TRBV10-3; cdr3_aa: CAINKWGSGTEAFF
j_call: TRBJ2-5; v_call: TRBV4-3; cdr3_aa: CVSSRDRTETQYF
j_call: TRBJ2-2; v_call: TRBV12-3/TRBV12-4; cdr3_aa: CASSSRGGTATNTGELFF
j_call: TRBJ2-1; v_call: TRBV11-2; cdr3_aa: CASSIRLPPASEQFF
j_call: TRBJ2-2; v_call: TRBV20-1; cdr3_aa: CSARDGSGSYIGELFF
j_call: TRBJ1-2; v_call: TRBV29-1; cdr3_aa: CSVVAGRGYTF
j_call: TRBJ2-7; v_call: TRBV12-3/TRBV12-4; cdr3_aa: CASSFYVGGTQYF
j_call: TRBJ1-4; v_call: TRBV5-1; cdr3_aa: CASSKQTGVGEKLFF
j_call: TRBJ2-2; v_call: TRBV5-1; cdr3_aa: CASSLDRRAPGELFF
j_call: TRBJ1-5; v_call: TRBV6-6; cdr3_aa: CARSAGTGTYYSNQPLHF
j_call: TRBJ2-7; v_call: TRBV29-1; cdr3_aa: CSVGGTSGRYEQYF
j_call: TRBJ1-2; v_call: TRBV20-1; cdr3_aa: CITRDPGQDGYTF
j_call: TRBJ2-2; v_call: TRBV10-2; cdr3_aa: CASISSLGELFF
j_call: TRBJ2-3; v_call: TRBV5-4; cdr3_aa: CASSEGLTGSTQYF
j_call: TRBJ2-3; v_call: TRBV6-4; cdr3_aa: CARTDSDTDTQYF
j_call: TRBJ1-1; v_call: TRBV11-2; cdr3_aa: CGSSFIVNTQAFF
j_call: TRBJ1-2; v_call: TRBV2; cdr3_aa: CASVESPYGYTF
j_call: TRBJ1-1; v_call: TRBV6-1; cdr3_aa: CASNFGPRVAAFF
j_call: TRBJ2-1; v_call: TRBV7-9; cdr3_aa: CASSLTRVGYNEQFF
j_call: TRBJ2-2; v_call: TRBV10-2; cdr3_aa: CTSSERETLSGELLF
j_call: TRBJ2-5; v_call: TRBV11-2; cdr3_aa: CDSSPAAWQETQYF
j_call: TRBJ1-2; v_call: TRBV20-1; cdr3_aa: CSAREGGSNYGYAF
j_call: TRBJ2-7; v_call: TRBV11-2; cdr3_aa: CASSLYGDKSYEQYF
j_call: TRBJ2-1; v_call: TRBV29-1; cdr3_aa: CSDLISGRGDEQFF
j_call: TRBJ2-7; v_call: TRBV20-1; cdr3_aa: CSVRGGLAVFPVEQYF